This TCR beta chain was retrieved from a study of T cells in Graves' hyperthyroidism and ophthalmopathy. Trimming left V 4 bases short and J 7 bases short, with 15 bases between. From germline, CDR1 is SGHRS and CDR2 YFSETQ. CDR3 size: 15 residues. TCR beta CDR3 region amplification was performed from RNA transcripts. TCR CDR3 regions were first amplified by RT-PCR with HTBI primers. TCRdb processed the multiplex PCR reads anew with MiXCR; each CDR3 protein has one entry. This sample has 450,000 to 700,000 distinct CDR3 sequences, with more than 45% found just once. The sequenced material came from peripheral blood or thyroid tissue (not recorded which). The clonotype comes from an adult woman with Graves' disease, either hyperthyroidism or ophthalmopathy (not recorded which). The chain combines TRBV5-1 with TRBJ1-6; D is possibly TRBD1 (5 bases). The CDR3 sequence is CASSPEGKGNSPLHF. CDR3 in DNA: TGCGCCAGCAGCCCCGAAGGGAAGGGGAATTCACCCCTCCACTTT.